The 32 T cell receptor beta chains reported below all come from one sample, sequenced in a study of cytomegalovirus exposure and HLA in healthy donors. Primers: 60 Vbeta forward and 13 Jbeta reverse. TCRdb's table, derived via immunoSEQ multiplex PCR, lists solely in-frame clones and lacks some. The data show 170,000 or so clones, about 80% seen once. The sample was PBMCs. These receptors came from a boy younger than 18 in good health and CMV-seronegative.

The CDR3 coding sequence is TGTGCCAGCAGCTCACCGAATCGGCGGGAGTCCTACGAGCAGTACTTC. It encodes CASSSPNRRESYEQYF. The chain employs TRBV11-3 and TRBJ2-7, with TRBD2 matching over 7 bases. CDR3 length: 16 amino acids. V shed 4 bases and J 1 base; nucleotides not matched to a gene: 10. CDR1 and CDR2 (germline): SGHNT, YENEEA.

The CDR3 reads CASSPSENRVRDTGELFF. The CDR3 DNA follows: TGTGCCAGCTCACCTTCCGAAAACAGGGTGAGGGACACCGGGGAGCTGTTTTTT. The chain links TRBV18 to TRBJ2-2, with D possibly matching TRBD1 (6 bases). Between the trimmed V and J ends, which lost 3 bases and 3 bases, there was a span of 20 bases. The CDR3 spans 18 residues. Germline V lookup: CDR1 KGHSH, CDR2 LQKENI.

The J gene is TRBJ1-3, the V gene TRBV4-1; D is perhaps TRBD1 (5 bases). V lost 2 bases to trimming and J lost 4 bases, with 18 bases between them. This CDR3 region has 17 residues. The V gene's germline CDR1 is MGHRA and CDR2 YSYEKL. The CDR3: CASSQPAGGGLGNTIYF. The CDR3 DNA reads TGCGCCAGCAGCCAACCTGCGGGGGGAGGACTAGGAAACACCATATATTTT.

This clone came up a few times. The V call is TRBV6-4, the J call TRBJ1-1; D ambiguous. CDR1 MRHNA and CDR2 SNTAGT come from the germline V gene. The CDR3 spans 13 residues. With 3 bases removed from V and 1 base from J, the gap between germline ends came to 6 bases. CDR3 residues: CASSEHENTEAFF. In DNA, the CDR3 is TGTGCCAGCAGTGAACACGAGAACACTGAAGCTTTCTTT.

The V and J genes are TRBV5-4 and TRBJ1-4; D gene uncertain. Trimming pared 4 bases from V and 3 bases from J, leaving 7 bases between. The CDR3 runs to 13 residues. CDR1 is SGHNT, CDR2 YYREEE, per germline (reference sequence). The CDR3 nucleotides read TGTGCCAGCAGCCCCGAGCCTAATGAAAAACTGTTTTTT. Protein sequence: CASSPEPNEKLFF.

This chain links TRBV10-2 with TRBJ1-6; D unresolved. V gave up 2 bases and J gave up 10 bases, with 12 bases separating them. The length of the CDR3 is 14 residues. Germline V gene lookup returns CDR1 WSHSY and CDR2 SAAADI. The CDR3 DNA reads TGCGCCAGCAGTGAGGATCCAAGAGGGTCACCCCTCCACTTT. This gives the protein CASSEDPRGSPLHF.

The V call is TRBV9, the J call TRBJ2-3; TRBD2 matches 7 bases. The CDR3 is 15 amino acids. Germline assignment: CDR1 SGDLS and CDR2 YYNGEE. V trimming: 0 bases; J trimming: 1 base; junction bases outside the gene matches: 2. The CDR3 nucleotides read TGTGCCAGCAGCGTAGGAGCGGGGCGCACAGATACGCAGTATTTT. Translating it yields CASSVGAGRTDTQYF. The full variable domain, rest sourced from reference TRBV9 and TRBJ2-3, is DSGVTQTPKHLITATGQRVTLRCSPRSGDLSVYWYQQSLDQGLQFLIQYYNGEERAKGNILERFSAQQFPDLHSELNLSSLELGDSALYFCASSVGAGRTDTQYFGPGTRLTVL.

This clone came up a few times. The genes are TRBV4-2 and TRBJ2-3; 11 positions match TRBD2. The V and J ends lost 2 bases and 6 bases, in that order; junction bases with no gene match: 10. Per germline, CDR1 LGHNA and CDR2 YNFKEQ. The CDR3 is 17 amino acids. The CDR3 DNA reads as TGTGCCAGCAGCCAACATGACCTTAGCGGGAGGGCCGATACGCAGTATTTT. Its protein product is CASSQHDLSGRADTQYF.

The V and J genes are TRBV5-6 and TRBJ1-2; a weak D match, TRBD1 (5 bases). The V gene's germline CDR1 is SGHDT and CDR2 YYEEEE. V was cut by 4 bases and J by 1 base, with 8 bases left in between. The CDR3 spans 13 residues. The CDR3 bases are TGTGCCAGCAGCGCGACAGTTAACTATGGCTACACCTTC. This translates into CASSATVNYGYTF.

The chain couples TRBV5-8 to TRBJ2-4; D remains ambiguous. The V and J ends lost 4 bases and 0 bases respectively, with 14 bases between them. Germline lookup yields CDR1 SGHTS and CDR2 YDEGEE. The CDR3 runs to 16 residues. CDR3: CASSTDARLAKNIQYF. For the CDR3, the DNA is TGTGCCAGCAGCACCGACGCGCGGCTAGCCAAAAACATTCAGTACTTC.

The gene calls are TRBV10-3 and TRBJ2-7; D unclear. Germline-derived CDR1 and CDR2 are ENHRY and SYGVKD. There are 12 residues in the CDR3. V dropped 9 bases and J dropped 1 base, with 10 bases sitting between them. The CDR3 coding sequence is TGTGCCATTCTGACGGGTTCCTACGAGCAGTACTTC. Its protein is CAILTGSYEQYF.

About this clone: One end of the junction does not line up with germline, which may come from a read error. The chain links TRBV7-9 to TRBJ2-1; 10 bases fit TRBD2. The CDR3 extends over 17 amino acids. In germline, CDR1 is SEHNR, CDR2 FQNEAQ (reference sequence). The CDR3 DNA is TGTTCCAGCAGCTTAGCAGGTAGCGGGAGGTCCTACAATGAGCAGTTCTTC. It is translated as CSSSLAGSGRSYNEQFF.

The chain couples TRBV5-1 to TRBJ2-1; D possibly corresponds to TRBD2 (6 bases). The V end lost 7 bases, the J end lost 6 bases, and 17 bases lay between the germline ends. The CDR3 covers 14 residues. Germline lookup yields CDR1 SGHRS and CDR2 YFSETQ. CDR3 residues: CASAGSGEGNEQFF. CDR3 nucleotide sequence: TGCGCCAGCGCCGGTTCGGGAGAGGGCAATGAGCAGTTCTTC.

This sequence joins TRBV11-2 and TRBJ2-5, with D uncertain. TRBJ2-7 explains the end of the DNA better; the J call may be wrong. The germline V gene encodes CDR1 SGHAT and CDR2 FQNNGV. There are 10 residues in the CDR3. CDR3 coding DNA: TGTGCCAGCAGGAACTACGAGCAGTACTTC. It is translated as CASRNYEQYF.

The chain joins TRBV10-3 to TRBJ1-2; 8 nucleotides align to TRBD1. V lost 4 bases to trimming and J lost 3 bases; unmatched junction nucleotides: 1. CDR1 ENHRY and CDR2 SYGVKD come from the germline V gene. The CDR3 has 13 amino acids. The CDR3 nucleotides are TGTGCCATCAGTGTACAGGGGGACTATGGCTACACCTTC. Its translation: CAISVQGDYGYTF.

This chain connects TRBV30 to TRBJ1-4; TRBD1 might be the D (5 bases). V was shortened by 3 bases and J by 12 bases, with 11 bases between the two germline ends. This CDR3 is 11 amino acids long. CDR1 and CDR2 from the germline V gene are GTSNPN and SVGIG (reference sequence). The CDR3 sequence: CAWRADSQLFF. The CDR3, as DNA: TGTGCCTGGAGGGCAGACAGTCAACTGTTTTTT.

The chain recombines TRBV5-4 with TRBJ2-7; 7 bases are a match to TRBD1. V lost 2 bases and J lost 3; bases outside the gene matches: 5. Germline-derived CDR1 and CDR2 are SGHNT and YYREEE (reference sequence). There are 14 residues in the CDR3. DNA for the CDR3: TGTGCCAGCAGCTTACAGGGGACCCTCTACGAGCAGTACTTC. Amino acids: CASSLQGTLYEQYF.

The rearrangement uses TRBV7-6 and TRBJ1-3; maybe TRBD1 (6 bases). CDR1 is SGHVS, CDR2 FNYEAQ, per germline. Between the trimmed V and J ends, which lost 5 bases and 0 bases, there was a span of 11 bases. CDR3 length: 15 residues. This CDR3 is CASSKRTDSGNTIYF. Written as DNA, the CDR3 is TGTGCCAGCAGCAAACGGACAGACTCTGGAAACACCATATATTTT.

The V and J genes are TRBV7-2 and TRBJ1-1, with 7 bases fitting TRBD1. CDR1 and CDR2 from the germline V gene are SGHTA and FQGNSA. V was clipped by 6 bases and J by 2 bases; unmatched bases: 6. The CDR3 length is 14 residues. The CDR3 sequence is CASRWTGRNTEAFF. Written as DNA, the CDR3 is TGTGCCAGCAGATGGACAGGCAGAAACACTGAAGCTTTCTTT.

V gene TRBV6-1 combines with J gene TRBJ2-7; D call uncertain. V was pared by 0 bases and J by 0 bases, with 6 bases between. The CDR3 is made up of 14 amino acids. Per the germline V gene, CDR1 is MNHNS and CDR2 is SASEGT. The CDR3 loop is CASSEAISSYEQYF. CDR3 sequence (DNA): TGTGCCAGCAGTGAAGCCATCAGCTCCTACGAGCAGTACTTC.

The rearrangement joins TRBV9 to TRBJ1-1; D not certain. The V gene's germline CDR1 is SGDLS and CDR2 YYNGEE. The CDR3 totals 15 residues. Trimming took off 0 bases at V and 3 bases at J, with 12 bases between the two ends. The CDR3 DNA follows: TGTGCCAGCAGCGTAGTTGGGGAAGCGGACACTGAAGCTTTCTTT. Its translation is CASSVVGEADTEAFF.

The rearrangement links TRBV15 to TRBJ1-2; D remains unclear. The CDR3 length is 13 residues. Between the trimmed V and J ends, which lost 0 bases and 8 bases, there was a span of 10 bases. Germline CDR1 is LNHNV and CDR2 is YYDKDF (reference sequence). CDR3 protein: CATSRDLKRGYTF. The CDR3 DNA sequence: TGTGCCACCAGCAGAGATCTAAAACGCGGCTACACCTTC.

This chain uses TRBV4-1 with TRBJ1-4; no firm D call. Germline lookup yields CDR1 MGHRA and CDR2 YSYEKL. The CDR3 is made up of 16 amino acids. The V and J ends lost 5 bases and 4 bases respectively, with 17 bases between them. The CDR3 region is CASSGREGEGNEKLFF. The DNA of the CDR3 is TGCGCCAGCAGCGGTCGGGAGGGAGAGGGTAATGAAAAACTGTTTTTT.

The chain links TRBV7-9 to TRBJ2-7; weak D call: TRBD1 (6 bases). This CDR3 comprises 14 residues. Between the trimmed V and J ends, which lost 4 bases and 0 bases, there was a span of 10 bases. Germline-derived CDR1 and CDR2 are SEHNR and FQNEAQ (reference sequence). CDR3 in DNA: TGTGCCAGCAGCTCTACAGGGATCTCCTACGAGCAGTACTTC. It translates to CASSSTGISYEQYF. The full variable domain, completed using reference TRBV7-9 and TRBJ2-7, is DTGVSQNPRHKITKRGQNVTFRCDPISEHNRLYWYRQTLGQGPEFLTYFQNEAQLEKSRLLSDRFSAERPKGSFSTLEIQRTEQGDSAMYLCASSSTGISYEQYFGPGTRLTVT.

The rearrangement joins TRBV6-1 to TRBJ1-2; D gene uncertain. The CDR3 totals 13 residues. Per germline, CDR1 MNHNS and CDR2 SASEGT. V was shortened by 3 bases and J by 6 bases, with 11 bases between the two germline ends. This CDR3 reads CASSDQALNGYTF. In DNA form, the CDR3 reads TGTGCCAGCAGTGATCAGGCCTTAAATGGCTACACCTTC.

The CDR3 protein is CASSDGQVPYGYTF. For the CDR3, the DNA is TGTGCCAGCAGTGACGGACAGGTCCCATATGGCTACACCTTC. The J gene is TRBJ1-2, the V gene TRBV6-1; TRBD1 aligns across 7 bases. Germline V gene data show CDR1 as MNHNS and CDR2 as SASEGT. CDR3 length: 14 residues. V lost 3 bases, J lost 5 bases, and 6 bases stayed unmatched.

The chain couples TRBV19 to TRBJ1-1; D possibly corresponds to TRBD1 (6 bases). Germline CDR1 reads LNHDA; CDR2 reads SQIVND (reference sequence). This CDR3 contains 16 residues. Deletions cut 6 bases from V and 0 bases from J, with 17 bases between. Here the CDR3 DNA reads TGTGCCAGTAGGAAACAGGGAGGGTCCCTGAACACTGAAGCTTTCTTT. Translated, it gives CASRKQGGSLNTEAFF.

This clone was picked up a small number of times. This sequence joins TRBV6-5 and TRBJ2-2, with D possibly TRBD2 on 5 matching bases. This CDR3 comprises 14 residues. V was trimmed by 0 bases and J by 4 bases, leaving 6 bases between them. The germline gives CDR1 MNHEY, CDR2 SVGAGI. The CDR3 coding sequence is TGTGCCAGCAGTTACTCTGAGGGCACCGGGGAGCTGTTTTTT. Translating it yields CASSYSEGTGELFF.

The rearrangement joins TRBV30 to TRBJ1-1; TRBD1 aligns across 7 bases. CDR3 size: 16 residues. The germline CDR1 and CDR2 sequences are GTSNPN and SVGIG (reference sequence). V lost 2 bases, J lost 2 bases, and 11 bases stayed unmatched. The DNA of the CDR3 is TGTGCCTGGAGTACCCCGCCCGGGACAGAAAACACTGAAGCTTTCTTT. Protein: CAWSTPPGTENTEAFF.

CDR3 in amino acids: CATSRIVGRDTQYF. The CDR3 bases are TGTGCCACCAGCAGAATAGTGGGGAGAGATACGCAGTATTTT. The chain couples TRBV15 to TRBJ2-3, with a weak D call TRBD2 (5 bases). Trimming removed 2 bases at V and 5 bases at J, with 11 bases between. There are 14 residues in the CDR3. Germline V gene data show CDR1 as LNHNV and CDR2 as YYDKDF (reference sequence).

The chain is built from TRBV5-5 and TRBJ1-2; 8 positions agree with TRBD1. Germline values: CDR1 SGHKS, CDR2 YYEKEE (reference sequence). The CDR3 length is 12 residues. The trim removed 6 bases at V and 8 bases at J, leaving 6 bases unmatched. DNA of the CDR3: TGTGCCAGCACCACGACAGGGGCCGGCTACACCTTC. Encoded protein: CASTTTGAGYTF.

This sequence joins TRBV27 and TRBJ1-4; D is possibly TRBD1 (5 bases). Trimming pared 3 bases from V and 7 bases from J, leaving 12 bases between. CDR3 length equals 14 residues. In germline, CDR1 is MNHEY, CDR2 SMNVEV (reference sequence). CDR3 nucleotide sequence: TGTGCCAGCAGTTTGGGCAGGGAAAGTGAAAAACTGTTTTTT. Its protein product is CASSLGRESEKLFF.